One and the same sample provided the 27 T cell receptor beta chains below, sequenced in a study of blood T cell repertoires in COVID-19. The method was immunoSEQ multiplex PCR; TCRdb's version includes in-frame clones alone and lacks a portion of them. Of about 170,000 clones in the sample, roughly four fifths were seen once. The sequenced material came from PBMCs or T cells enriched from blood (not recorded which). All receptors derive from a man aged 45-65 years who had recovered from COVID-19.

This clone was picked up one time. The CDR3 spells CASSYGGGAWGNEQFF. The CDR3 coding sequence is TGTGCCAGCAGTTACGGCGGGGGGGCCTGGGGAAATGAGCAGTTCTTC. This rearrangement joins TRBV6-6 to TRBJ2-1, with 9 nucleotides matching TRBD2. Germline assignment: CDR1 MNHNY and CDR2 SVGAGI (reference sequence). Trimming removed 2 bases from V and 7 bases from J; junction bases left unmatched: 9. The CDR3 has 16 residues.

To note about this clone: One junction end does not reproduce the germline sequence, and a read error may be involved. The CDR3 loop reads CASSFSGGADTQYF. The CDR3, as DNA: TGTGCTAGCAGCTTCAGCGGGGGGGCAGATACGCAGTATTTT. The V and J genes are TRBV7-7 and TRBJ2-3; 10 nucleotides agree with TRBD2. The CDR3 length is 14 residues. From germline, CDR1 is SSHAT and CDR2 FNYEAQ (reference sequence). The complete variable domain, with remaining parts taken from reference TRBV7-7 and TRBJ2-3, reads GAGVSQSPRYKVTKRGQDVTLRCDPISSHATLYWYQQALGQGPEFLTYFNYEAQPDKSGLPSDRFSAERPEGSISTLTIQRTEQRDSAMYRCASSFSGGADTQYFGPGTRLTVL.

The chain joins TRBV6-4 to TRBJ2-2, with D uncertain. With 8 bases removed from V and 0 bases from J, the gap between germline ends came to 7 bases. The CDR3 has 13 residues. The V gene's germline CDR1 is MRHNA and CDR2 SNTAGT. The CDR3 bases are TGTGCCAGCCCCTCTTCGAACACCGGGGAGCTGTTTTTT. Amino acids: CASPSSNTGELFF.

This clone was detected only once. The CDR3 DNA reads as TGTGCCAGCAGCTCCGGGATTAATCAGCCCCAGCATTTT. Translation gives CASSSGINQPQHF. The J gene is TRBJ1-5, the V gene TRBV5-6; D is ambiguous. Trimming removed 3 bases at V and 4 bases at J, with 8 bases between. Germline V lookup: CDR1 SGHDT, CDR2 YYEEEE. The CDR3 sequence is 13 residues long.

The chain recombines TRBV18 with TRBJ1-1, with D maybe TRBD1 (5 bases). The CDR3 length is 13 residues. Per germline, CDR1 KGHSH and CDR2 LQKENI. Trimming cost V 4 bases and J 5 bases, with 11 bases left between them. CDR3: CASSLLRGTEAFF. In DNA, the CDR3 is TGTGCCAGCTCACTCCTTCGGGGGACTGAAGCTTTCTTT.

The chain links TRBV6-6 to TRBJ2-5; tentative D call: TRBD1 (5 bases). The ends were cut back, 6 bases at V and 2 bases at J, with 7 bases in the middle. In germline, CDR1 is MNHNY, CDR2 SVGAGI (reference sequence). The CDR3 has 12 amino acids. The CDR3 here is CASRTVQETQYF. DNA for the CDR3: TGTGCCAGCAGGACAGTTCAAGAGACCCAGTACTTC.

This clone was recorded once. This sequence joins TRBV7-2 and TRBJ1-2, with a weak D call TRBD1 (5 bases). The germline V gene encodes CDR1 SGHTA and CDR2 FQGNSA. The CDR3 is 15 residues long. The germline V and J ends were trimmed by 4 bases and 8 bases, with 20 bases remaining between them. The CDR3 is CASSSGVVGSFGYTF. Here the CDR3 DNA reads TGTGCCAGCAGCTCGGGGGTGGTAGGATCCTTCGGCTACACCTTC.

The chain combines TRBV12-3 or TRBV12-4 with TRBJ1-6; D gene unclear. V lost 3 bases to trimming and J lost 7 bases, with 7 bases between them. There are 13 residues in the CDR3. The CDR3 spells CASSFNQNSPLHF. The CDR3 nucleotides read TGTGCCAGCAGTTTTAATCAGAATTCACCCCTCCACTTT.

The gene calls are TRBV27 and TRBJ2-5; TRBD1 aligns across 9 bases. The germline V gene encodes CDR1 MNHEY and CDR2 SMNVEV (reference sequence). V lost 7 bases and J lost 5; bases outside the gene matches: 8. This CDR3 region has 14 residues. In nucleotides, the CDR3 is TGTGCCAGCACCGGGGGGACAGGGAAGGAGACCCAGTACTTC. This sequence encodes CASTGGTGKETQYF.

This chain connects TRBV19 to TRBJ1-5; TRBD1 agrees at 8 bases. J lost 7 bases, V lost 8 bases, and 13 bases had no gene match. Germline V gives CDR1 LNHDA, CDR2 SQIVND (reference sequence). This CDR3 contains 15 residues. The DNA of the CDR3 is TGTGCCAGTCAACTCGGGACAGGAAAGGGGCAGCCCCAGCATTTT. Encoded protein: CASQLGTGKGQPQHF.

The genes are TRBV24-1 and TRBJ1-2, with D possibly being TRBD1 (5 bases). Trimming left V 2 bases short and J 7 bases short, with 13 bases between. Germline V CDR1 and CDR2: KGHDR, SFDVKD. This CDR3 is 14 amino acids long. DNA for the CDR3: TGTGCCACCAGTGATTCAGGCAGGGAGGCTGGCTACACCTTC. It yields the protein CATSDSGREAGYTF.

J is TRBJ2-1 and V is TRBV2; 9 bases match TRBD1. Germline-derived CDR1 and CDR2 are SNHLY and FYNNEI. CDR3 length equals 14 residues. V trimming: 6 bases; J trimming: 7 bases; junction bases outside the gene matches: 7. For the CDR3, the DNA is TGTGCCAGCAGGCGCCGGGACAGGGTAAATGAGCAGTTCTTC. It specifies CASRRRDRVNEQFF. Together with reference TRBV2 and TRBJ2-1, the CDR3 gives the full variable domain: EPEVTQTPSHQVTQMGQEVILRCVPISNHLYFYWYRQILGQKVEFLVSFYNNEISEKSEIFDDQFSVERPDGSNFTLKIRSTKLEDSAMYFCASRRRDRVNEQFFGPGTRLTVL.

The table lists this clone with a few counts. The chain recombines TRBV6-5 with TRBJ1-2; D may be TRBD1 (6 bases). V lost 0 bases and J lost 4, with 15 bases in between. There are 16 residues in the CDR3. Germline CDR1 reads MNHEY; CDR2 reads SVGAGI. DNA for the CDR3: TGTGCCAGCAGTTACTCGGGCGGGGGGCGGCCCTATGGCTACACCTTC. Translated: CASSYSGGGRPYGYTF.

This chain uses TRBV4-2 with TRBJ1-3, with D unclear. V was pared by 0 bases and J by 3 bases, with 12 bases between. Germline CDR1 reads LGHNA; CDR2 reads YNFKEQ. The CDR3 is made up of 16 amino acids. CDR3: CASSQDLPGSGNTIYF. The CDR3 DNA is TGTGCCAGCAGCCAAGATTTGCCGGGGAGTGGAAACACCATATATTTT.

The chain employs TRBV6-1 and TRBJ1-6; D is unresolved. There are 15 residues in the CDR3. Germline values: CDR1 MNHNS, CDR2 SASEGT. V gave up 1 base and J gave up 10 bases, with 14 bases separating them. As DNA, the CDR3 is TGTGCCAGCAGTGAAGATCCCGGGGTGGGCTCACCCCTCCACTTT. It encodes CASSEDPGVGSPLHF.

CDR3 loop: CAAPSLGLRGGYTF. CDR3 nucleotide sequence: TGTGCCGCACCGAGTTTGGGACTGAGAGGGGGCTACACCTTC. The chain couples TRBV27 to TRBJ1-2; D perhaps matches TRBD1 (5 bases). Germline V CDR1 and CDR2: MNHEY, SMNVEV (reference sequence). The CDR3 sequence is 14 residues long. V was trimmed by 11 bases and J by 8 bases, leaving 24 bases between them.

CDR3 protein: CASSLEGGSNEKLFF. CDR3 coding DNA: TGTGCCAGCAGCTTAGAAGGCGGCTCTAATGAAAAACTGTTTTTT. The chain has TRBV7-2 and TRBJ1-4; D unresolved. Trimming pared 1 base from V and 3 bases from J, leaving 9 bases between. Per the germline V gene, CDR1 is SGHTA and CDR2 is FQGNSA. The CDR3 is 15 residues long.

This clone was seen just once. V is TRBV5-4 and J is TRBJ2-5; D not resolved. V lost 3 bases and J lost 2, with 8 bases in between. CDR3 length equals 13 residues. Germline CDR1 is SGHNT and CDR2 is YYREEE (reference sequence). The CDR3 is CASSSAPQETQYF. CDR3 nucleotide sequence: TGTGCCAGCAGCTCCGCGCCTCAAGAGACCCAGTACTTC.

The V and J genes are TRBV7-9 and TRBJ2-7; 10 positions agree with TRBD1. V lost 5 bases to trimming and J lost 1 base; unmatched junction nucleotides: 8. The CDR3 consists of 16 residues. The germline V gene encodes CDR1 SEHNR and CDR2 FQNEAQ (reference sequence). In DNA form, the CDR3 reads TGTGCCAGCAGCGCTCGGACAGGGGGTAGGTCCTACGAGCAGTACTTC. Translation gives CASSARTGGRSYEQYF.

The CDR3 DNA is TGCGCCAGCCGTGGCGGGCAGGTTGAAAACATTCAGTACTTC. It specifies CASRGGQVENIQYF. The chain recombines TRBV5-1 with TRBJ2-4; D is possibly TRBD2 (5 bases). The V gene's germline CDR1 is SGHRS and CDR2 YFSETQ. This CDR3 region has 14 residues. V shed 7 bases and J shed 5 bases, with 16 bases lying between them.

This chain links TRBV9 with TRBJ2-5, with D perhaps matching TRBD1 (5 bases). Trimming pared 1 base from V and 3 bases from J, leaving 10 bases between. The CDR3 has 14 amino acids. CDR1 SGDLS and CDR2 YYNGEE come from the germline V gene. CDR3 amino acids: CASSVRPDKETQYF. CDR3 DNA: TGTGCCAGCAGCGTAAGGCCGGACAAAGAGACCCAGTACTTC.

CDR3 sequence reads: CASSLGTDTNSPLHF. The CDR3 DNA sequence: TGTGCCAGCAGTTTGGGGACAGACACCAATTCACCCCTCCACTTT. V and J are TRBV27 and TRBJ1-6; TRBD1 matches 7 bases. Germline CDR1 and CDR2: MNHEY and SMNVEV (reference sequence). The CDR3 is 15 amino acids. The V segment lost 3 bases and the J segment 7 bases; nucleotides outside the gene matches: 6.

This sequence joins TRBV3-1 (or the pseudogene TRBV3-2) and TRBJ1-1; the D gene is possibly TRBD1 (5 bases). CDR3 length: 12 residues. Germline values: CDR1 LGHDT, CDR2 YNNKEL (reference sequence). Trimming took 1 base from V and 6 from J, leaving 6 bases between them. The CDR3 bases are TGTGCCAGCAGCCAAGGGGGCGCTGAAGCTTTCTTT. Translation: CASSQGGAEAFF.

V is TRBV13 and J is TRBJ1-1, with a possible D match to TRBD1 (6 bases). Germline CDR1 is PRHDT and CDR2 is FYEKMQ (reference sequence). There are 15 residues in the CDR3. The V gene lost 0 bases and the J gene lost 4 bases, with 12 bases spanning the gap. CDR3 nucleotide sequence: TGTGCCAGCAGCTTAGGGTTGGGGGCACCCACTGAAGCTTTCTTT. Translation gives CASSLGLGAPTEAFF.

V gene TRBV29-1 combines with J gene TRBJ1-1; unclear D gene. Germline V lookup: CDR1 SQVTM, CDR2 ANQGSEA. The ends were cut back, 6 bases at V and 0 bases at J, with 14 bases in the middle. The CDR3 spans 14 residues. The CDR3: CSVRREDLNTEAFF. In nucleotides, the CDR3 is TGCAGCGTACGCCGGGAAGACCTGAACACTGAAGCTTTCTTT.

The chain is built from TRBV7-2 and TRBJ2-3, with 13 bases lining up with TRBD2. Germline V lookup: CDR1 SGHTA, CDR2 FQGNSA. The CDR3 has 16 residues. The V gene end was trimmed by 2 bases and the J gene end by 4 bases; junction bases not matched to a gene: 3. The CDR3 region has the DNA TGTGCCAGCAGCTTAAGACTAGCGGGGGGCTCAGATACGCAGTATTTT. This translates into CASSLRLAGGSDTQYF. Full variable domain (rest looked up from reference TRBV7-2 and TRBJ2-3): GAGVSQSPSNKVTEKGKDVELRCDPISGHTALYWYRQSLGQGLEFLIYFQGNSAPDKSGLPSDRFSAERTGGSVSTLTIQRTQQEDSAVYLCASSLRLAGGSDTQYFGPGTRLTVL.

The rearrangement links TRBV18 to TRBJ1-5, with TRBD1 matching over 9 bases. Germline CDR1 is KGHSH and CDR2 is LQKENI. Trimming removed 3 bases from V and 6 bases from J; junction bases left unmatched: 6. The CDR3 spans 15 residues. DNA for the CDR3: TGTGCCAGCTCACCGAACAGGGGGCTGCTTCAGCCCCAGCATTTT. This translates into CASSPNRGLLQPQHF.